The 12 T cell receptor beta chains listed next were all sequenced from one sample in a study of CD8 T cells in Susac syndrome. It was with random hexamers that about 0.45 to 1 ug RNA was reverse transcribed. TCRdb ran MiXCR on the immunoSEQ multiplex PCR reads and lists one entry per CDR3 protein. The data hold around 190,000 distinct CDR3 sequences, with 85% to 95% observed a single time. The sequenced sample was CD4+ T cells from PBMCs. These receptors all stem from a human donor in good health.

This chain connects TRBV20-1 to TRBJ1-5; 9 bases align to TRBD1. Per germline, CDR1 DFQATT and CDR2 SNEGSKA (reference sequence). The J segment lost 4 bases and the V segment lost 2 bases, leaving 3 bases of the junction unmatched. The CDR3 spans 14 residues. CDR3 loop: CSARQGQGNQPQHF. For the CDR3, the DNA is TGCAGTGCTAGACAAGGACAGGGGAATCAGCCCCAGCATTTT.

The V gene is TRBV5-4, the J gene TRBJ2-1, with unresolved D. V lost 0 bases, J lost 6 bases, and 13 bases lay in between. The CDR3 length is 15 residues. Germline values: CDR1 SGHNT, CDR2 YYREEE (reference sequence). The CDR3 sequence is CASSLEGSPANEQFF. The CDR3 coding sequence is TGTGCCAGCAGCTTGGAGGGCTCTCCGGCCAATGAGCAGTTCTTC.

The chain recombines TRBV5-4 with TRBJ2-5; unclear D gene. The germline CDR1 and CDR2 sequences are SGHNT and YYREEE (reference sequence). The CDR3 loop spans 15 amino acids. The V and J ends lost 4 bases and 5 bases respectively, with 18 bases between them. Written as DNA, the CDR3 is TGTGCCAGCAGCAAGAGTTTCGGGTTCTTGGAGACCCAGTACTTC. Residues: CASSKSFGFLETQYF.

CDR3 sequence: CSAAGELNYEQYV. As DNA, the CDR3 is TGCAGTGCAGCGGGAGAACTGAACTACGAGCAGTACGTC. The genes are TRBV20-1 and TRBJ2-7; TRBD2 matches at 8 bases. CDR1 and CDR2 from the germline V gene are DFQATT and SNEGSKA (reference sequence). This CDR3 has 13 amino acids. The junction had 7 bases not matched to a gene; V was cut back by 6 bases and J by 3 bases.

The chain recombines TRBV20-1 with TRBJ1-1; D is unclear. The V gene's germline CDR1 is DFQATT and CDR2 SNEGSKA (reference sequence). The CDR3 covers 13 residues. Trimming cost V 5 bases and J 1 base, with 11 bases left between them. CDR3 sequence reads: CSARSGKNTEAFF. CDR3 nucleotide sequence: TGCAGTGCTCGATCCGGGAAGAACACTGAAGCTTTCTTT.

The chain combines TRBV6-2 or TRBV6-3 with TRBJ2-7, with D maybe TRBD2 (6 bases). Germline V gene lookup returns CDR1 MNHEY and CDR2 SVGEGT. V dropped 6 bases and J dropped 3 bases, with 12 bases sitting between them. This CDR3 has 13 residues. The CDR3 spells CASRLASLYEQYF. CDR3 DNA: TGTGCCAGCAGACTAGCCAGCCTCTACGAGCAGTACTTC.

J is TRBJ2-1 and V is TRBV20-1; possible D gene TRBD2, 6 bases. CDR1 and CDR2 from the germline V gene are DFQATT and SNEGSKA (reference sequence). The CDR3 has 11 residues. CDR3 in amino acids: CCGMGGNEQFF. In nucleotides, the CDR3 is TGCTGTGGGATGGGGGGCAATGAGCAGTTCTTC.

The rearrangement uses TRBV14 and TRBJ2-1; D gene uncertain. V lost 1 base and J 13 bases, leaving 14 bases between the germline ends. CDR1 SGHDN and CDR2 FVKESK come from the germline V gene. The CDR3 length is 13 residues. CDR3 nucleotide sequence: TGTGCCAGCAGCCAAGGACGACGGGCAGCCCAGTTCTTC. This codes for CASSQGRRAAQFF.

V usage is TRBV3-1 and J usage is TRBJ1-2; no clear D. The germline CDR1 and CDR2 sequences are LGHDT and YNNKEL (reference sequence). The CDR3 is 14 residues long. V was clipped by 3 bases and J by 1 base, with 9 bases between them. CDR3 protein: CASSQAGFNYGYTF. The CDR3 DNA sequence: TGTGCCAGCAGCCAGGCCGGTTTTAACTATGGCTACACCTTC. The variable domain in full, with the rest retrieved from reference TRBV3-1 and TRBJ1-2, is DTAVSQTPKYLVTQMGNDKSIKCEQNLGHDTMYWYKQDSKKFLKIMFSYNNKELIINETVPNRFSPKSPDKAHLNLHINSLELGDSAVYFCASSQAGFNYGYTFGSGTRLTVV.

The genes are TRBV29-1 and TRBJ1-2, with TRBD1 as a possible D gene (6 bases). Trimming cost V 7 bases and J 4 bases, with 19 bases left between them. This CDR3 comprises 14 residues. CDR1 and CDR2 (germline): SQVTM, ANQGSEA. For the CDR3, the DNA is TGCAGCGCAGCAAAATCAGGGGTCCTCTATGGCTACACCTTC. It encodes CSAAKSGVLYGYTF.

The gene calls are TRBV7-8 and TRBJ2-1, with D possibly matching TRBD1 (5 bases). Germline-derived CDR1 and CDR2 are SGHVS and FQNEAQ. The V end was cut by 3 bases, the J end by 4 bases, with 7 bases between. This CDR3 spans 13 amino acids. For the CDR3, the DNA is TGTGCCAGCAGCTTCCCAGGGTACAATGAGCAGTTCTTC. Protein product: CASSFPGYNEQFF.

The V call is TRBV30, the J call TRBJ2-5; the D gene is possibly TRBD1 (6 bases). Germline V gene sequence: CDR1 GTSNPN, CDR2 SVGIG (reference sequence). This CDR3 contains 13 residues. The V and J ends lost 5 bases and 1 base respectively, with 11 bases between them. CDR3 amino acids: CAWAGALQETQYF. The CDR3, as DNA: TGTGCCTGGGCAGGGGCCCTCCAAGAGACCCAGTACTTC.